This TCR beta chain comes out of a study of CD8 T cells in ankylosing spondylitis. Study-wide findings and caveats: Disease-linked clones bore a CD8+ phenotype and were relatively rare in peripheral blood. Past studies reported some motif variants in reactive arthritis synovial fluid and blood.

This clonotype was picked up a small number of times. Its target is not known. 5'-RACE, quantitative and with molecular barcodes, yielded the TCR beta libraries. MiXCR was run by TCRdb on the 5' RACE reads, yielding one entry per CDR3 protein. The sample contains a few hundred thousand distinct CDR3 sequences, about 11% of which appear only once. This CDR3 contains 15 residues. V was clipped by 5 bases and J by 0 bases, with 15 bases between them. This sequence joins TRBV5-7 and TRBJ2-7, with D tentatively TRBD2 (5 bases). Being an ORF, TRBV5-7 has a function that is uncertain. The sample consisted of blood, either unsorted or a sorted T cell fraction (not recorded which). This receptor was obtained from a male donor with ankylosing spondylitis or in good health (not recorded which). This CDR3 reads CASSSGVGSSYEQYF. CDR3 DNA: TGTGCCAGCAGTTCAGGAGTGGGGAGCTCCTACGAGCAGTACTTC.